These 9 T cell receptor beta chains were sequenced from one sample in a study of shared clonotypes between healthy human individuals. Assay: immunoSEQ multiplex PCR; the TCRdb copy retains only in-frame clones and omits some. Of some 2,100,000 clones listed, under 95% were seen once; the top ten hold 1.5% to 2%. Only CD45RO-negative cells positively selected for CCR7 counted as naive CD8 cells, so terminally differentiated effector memory CD45RA+ cells were excluded. The sample taken for sequencing was naive CD8+ T cells from PBMCs. These receptors originate from a man younger than 35 in good health. Some clones in this sample may be carry-over from other donors' samples.

This sequence joins TRBV10-3 and TRBJ1-2; D remains unclear. The V end was cut by 2 bases, the J end by 7 bases, with 11 bases between. The length of the CDR3 is 13 residues. CDR1 and CDR2 (germline): ENHRY, SYGVKD. The chain's CDR3 is CAISERGKAGYTF. CDR3 sequence (DNA): TGTGCCATCAGTGAGCGCGGCAAGGCTGGCTACACCTTC.

Only one count was recorded for this clone. The chain joins TRBV29-1 to TRBJ1-3; no clear D. The CDR3 contains 15 residues. V dropped 0 bases and J dropped 0 bases, with 9 bases sitting between them. CDR1 and CDR2 from the germline V gene are SQVTM and ANQGSEA. For the CDR3, the DNA is TGCAGCGTTGAAGACTGGCAATACTCTGGAAACACCATATATTTT. This encodes CSVEDWQYSGNTIYF. The variable domain in full, completed from reference TRBV29-1 and TRBJ1-3, reads SAVISQKPSRDICQRGTSLTIQCQVDSQVTMMFWYRQQPGQSLTLIATANQGSEATYESGFVIDKFPISRPNLTFSTLTVSNMSPEDSSIYLCSVEDWQYSGNTIYFGEGSWLTVV.

The rearrangement joins TRBV27 to TRBJ1-1, with D uncertain. Trimming took off 5 bases at V and 8 bases at J, with 18 bases between the two ends. The V gene's germline CDR1 is MNHEY and CDR2 SMNVEV (reference sequence). This CDR3 has 14 amino acids. Written as DNA, the CDR3 is TGTGCCAGCAGTACCCCTCGCACCTCCGGGGAAGCTTTCTTT. This encodes CASSTPRTSGEAFF.

This chain connects TRBV15 to TRBJ2-7, with D perhaps being TRBD1 or TRBD2 (5 bases each). Germline V gene data show CDR1 as LNHNV and CDR2 as YYDKDF (reference sequence). The V end lost 0 bases, the J end lost 1 base, and 13 bases lay between the germline ends. The CDR3 loop spans 16 amino acids. DNA of the CDR3: TGTGCCACCAGCAGAGAACCGGGACCAATGTCCTACGAGCAGTACTTC. This translates into CATSREPGPMSYEQYF.

The chain uses TRBV13 and TRBJ2-7; D not resolved. CDR1 and CDR2 from the germline V gene are PRHDT and FYEKMQ (reference sequence). CDR3 size: 12 residues. V was shortened by 2 bases and J by 2 bases, with 4 bases between the two germline ends. The DNA of the CDR3 is TGTGCCAGCAGCTTATATACCTACGAGCAGTACTTC. Amino acids: CASSLYTYEQYF.

The gene calls are TRBV6-5 and TRBJ2-5; D is perhaps TRBD2 (5 bases). The CDR3 runs 14 residues. Per germline, CDR1 MNHEY and CDR2 SVGAGI. With 5 bases removed from V and 3 bases from J, the gap between germline ends came to 13 bases. CDR3 loop: CASSPWAGEETQYF. CDR3 sequence (DNA): TGTGCCAGCAGTCCTTGGGCCGGGGAAGAGACCCAGTACTTC.

The CDR3 coding sequence is TGTGCCACCAGCAGAGAACGAGACAGGGCGAGCAATCAGCCCCAGCATTTT. Its protein is CATSRERDRASNQPQHF. The chain employs TRBV15 and TRBJ1-5; 7 positions match TRBD1. Looked up from germline, CDR1 is LNHNV and CDR2 is YYDKDF (reference sequence). V lost 0 bases and J lost 1; bases outside the gene matches: 6. The CDR3 is made up of 17 amino acids.

The chain is built from TRBV6-1 and TRBJ1-6, with D perhaps TRBD1 (5 bases). Germline V CDR1 and CDR2: MNHNS, SASEGT. The V end lost 3 bases, the J end lost 14 bases, and 17 bases lay between the germline ends. This CDR3 region has 14 residues. The CDR3 DNA sequence: TGTGCCAGCAGTGAGCCGTGGGACTCAAGGTCCCTCCACTTT. Amino acids: CASSEPWDSRSLHF.

This chain uses TRBV5-6 with TRBJ2-7, with TRBD1 matching 7 bases. The CDR3 totals 15 residues. Germline CDR1 is SGHDT and CDR2 is YYEEEE. With 3 bases clipped from V and 2 bases from J, the junction kept 8 bases outside the gene matches. Here the CDR3 reads CASSSSPGQPYEQYF. In nucleotides, the CDR3 is TGTGCCAGCAGCTCATCACCGGGACAGCCCTACGAGCAGTACTTC. Combining the CDR3 with reference TRBV5-6 and TRBJ2-7 gives the whole variable domain DAGVTQSPTHLIKTRGQQVTLRCSPKSGHDTVSWYQQALGQGPQFIFQYYEEEERQRGNFPDRFSGHQFPNYSSELNVNALLLGDSALYLCASSSSPGQPYEQYFGPGTRLTVT.